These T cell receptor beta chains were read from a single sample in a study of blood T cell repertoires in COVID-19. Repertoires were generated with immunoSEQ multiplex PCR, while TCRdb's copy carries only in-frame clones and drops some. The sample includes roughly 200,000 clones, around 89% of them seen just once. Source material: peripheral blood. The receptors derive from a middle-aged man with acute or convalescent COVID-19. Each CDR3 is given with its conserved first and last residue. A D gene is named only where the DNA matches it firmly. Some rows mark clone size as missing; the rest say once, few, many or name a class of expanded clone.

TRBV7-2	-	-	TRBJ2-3	CASSPPLRTDTQYF	TGTGCCAGCAGCCCCCCTCTCCGCACAGATACGCAGTATTTT
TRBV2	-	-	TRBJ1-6	CASSEGVRPNSPLHF	TGTGCCAGCAGTGAAGGCGTCAGGCCCAATTCACCCCTCCACTTT
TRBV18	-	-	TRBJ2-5	CASSRGHGETQYF	TGTGCCAGCTCACGGGGACACGGAGAGACCCAGTACTTC
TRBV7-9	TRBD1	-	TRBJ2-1	CASSSPGPDRGYNEQFF	TGTGCCAGCAGCTCGCCCGGGCCGGACAGGGGTTACAATGAGCAGTTCTTC
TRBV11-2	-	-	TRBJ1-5	CASSPQGGGNQPQHF	TGTGCCAGCAGCCCCCAGGGTGGCGGCAATCAGCCCCAGCATTTT
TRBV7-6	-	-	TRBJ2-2	CASSLWSSTGELFF	TGTGCCAGCAGCTTATGGTCGAGCACCGGGGAGCTGTTTTTT
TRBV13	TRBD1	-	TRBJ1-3	CASLGGDREMDTIYF	TGTGCCAGCTTGGGTGGCGACAGGGAGATGGACACCATATATTTT
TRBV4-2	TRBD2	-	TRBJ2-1	CASSQPGLAGEQFF	TGTGCCAGCAGCCAACCGGGACTAGCGGGTGAGCAGTTCTTC
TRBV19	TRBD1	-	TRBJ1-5	CASSNTGGGNQPQHF	TGTGCCAGTAGTAATACAGGGGGTGGCAATCAGCCCCAGCATTTT
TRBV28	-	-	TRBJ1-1	CASRGRMNTEAFF	TGTGCCAGCAGGGGCCGTATGAACACTGAAGCTTTCTTT
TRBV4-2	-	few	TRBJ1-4	CASSPGVGGGATNEKLFF	TGTGCCAGCAGCCCCGGGGTTGGGGGAGGTGCAACTAATGAAAAACTGTTTTTT
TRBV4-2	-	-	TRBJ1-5	CASSQERDQPQHF	TGTGCCAGCAGCCAAGAACGGGATCAGCCCCAGCATTTT
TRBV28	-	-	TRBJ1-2	CASSLGRSAYGYTF	TGTGCCAGCAGTTTAGGGCGCTCAGCCTATGGCTACACCTTC
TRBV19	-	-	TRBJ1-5	CASSVGGNLFGMDQPQHF	TGTGCCAGTAGTGTCGGGGGAAACCTATTCGGAATGGATCAGCCCCAGCATTTT
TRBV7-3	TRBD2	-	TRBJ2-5	CASSLTSGSGETQYF	TGTGCCAGCAGCTTAACTAGCGGGAGCGGGGAGACCCAGTACTTC
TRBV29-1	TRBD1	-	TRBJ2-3	CSAHRGIGTDTQYF	TGCAGCGCCCACAGGGGAATAGGCACAGATACGCAGTATTTT
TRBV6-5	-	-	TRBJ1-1	CASSYGQGVGNTEAFF	TGTGCCAGCAGTTACGGGCAAGGGGTGGGAAACACTGAAGCTTTCTTT
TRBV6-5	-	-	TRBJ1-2	CASSPVSFYGYTF	TGTGCCAGCAGTCCGGTCTCATTCTATGGCTACACCTTC
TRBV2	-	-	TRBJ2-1	CASSLGRLDYNEQFF	TGTGCCAGCAGTCTAGGGAGGCTGGACTACAATGAGCAGTTCTTC
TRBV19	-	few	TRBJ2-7	CASSVRGYEQYF	TGTGCCAGTAGTGTCAGAGGATACGAGCAGTACTTC
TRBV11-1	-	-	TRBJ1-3	CASRESRDTIYF	TGTGCCAGCAGAGAATCGAGGGACACCATATATTTT
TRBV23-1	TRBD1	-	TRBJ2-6	CASSHSTCGTGVSGANVLTF	TGCGCCAGCAGTCATTCCACTTGTGGGACAGGAGTCTCTGGGGCCAACGTCCTGACTTTC
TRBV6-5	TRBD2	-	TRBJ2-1	CASKRELSYNEQFF	TGTGCCAGCAAGCGGGAGCTCTCCTACAATGAGCAGTTCTTC
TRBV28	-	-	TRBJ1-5	CASTGSSRNQPQHF	TGTGCCAGCACCGGCAGTTCTAGAAATCAGCCCCAGCATTTT
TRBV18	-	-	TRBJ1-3	CASSSQDPSGNTIYF	TGTGCCAGCTCGTCACAGGACCCCTCTGGAAACACCATATATTTT
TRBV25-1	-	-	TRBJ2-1	CASSEWGSGVSSYNEQFF	TGTGCCAGCAGTGAATGGGGTAGCGGCGTTAGCTCCTACAATGAGCAGTTCTTC
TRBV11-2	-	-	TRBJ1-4	CASSDSGGSGEKLFF	TGTGCCAGCAGCGATAGTGGAGGGTCAGGTGAAAAACTGTTTTTT
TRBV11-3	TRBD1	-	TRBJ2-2	CASRATGLTGELFF	TGTGCCAGCAGGGCGACAGGGCTCACCGGGGAGCTGTTTTTT
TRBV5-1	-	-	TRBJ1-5	CASSFYSNQPQHF	TGCGCCAGCAGCTTTTATAGCAATCAGCCCCAGCATTTT
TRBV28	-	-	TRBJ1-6	CASSFRVNSPLHF	TGTGCCAGCAGCTTTCGGGTGAACTCACCCCTCCACTTT
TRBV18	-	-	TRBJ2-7	CASSQGHRSYEQYF	TGTGCCAGCTCACAGGGGCACCGATCCTACGAGCAGTACTTC
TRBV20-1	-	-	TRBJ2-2	CSASSNTGELFF	TGCAGTGCTAGTAGCAACACCGGGGAGCTGTTTTTT
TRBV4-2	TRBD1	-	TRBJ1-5	CASSQGDRVDQPQHF	TGTGCCAGCAGCCAAGGGGACAGGGTAGATCAGCCCCAGCATTTT
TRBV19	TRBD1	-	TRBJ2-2	CASSIFGTGITGELFF	TGTGCCAGTAGTATTTTCGGGACAGGGATTACCGGGGAGCTGTTTTTT
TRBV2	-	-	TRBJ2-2	CASSDEQTNTGELFF	TGTGCCAGCAGTGATGAACAGACGAACACCGGGGAGCTGTTTTTT
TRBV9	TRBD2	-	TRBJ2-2	CASSETSGGAGELFF	TGTGCCAGCAGCGAGACTAGCGGGGGTGCCGGGGAGCTGTTTTTT
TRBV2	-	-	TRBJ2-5	CASSVEGGSETQYF	TGTGCCAGCAGCGTAGAAGGCGGATCGGAGACCCAGTACTTC
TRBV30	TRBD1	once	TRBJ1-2	CACLQSIGTGGPYGYTF	TGTGCCTGCCTCCAATCCATCGGGACAGGGGGCCCCTATGGCTACACCTTC
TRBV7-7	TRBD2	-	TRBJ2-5	CASSRLAGGSETQYF	TGTGCTAGCAGCCGACTAGCGGGGGGCTCGGAGACCCAGTACTTC
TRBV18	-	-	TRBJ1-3	CASSPPPLGNTIYF	TGTGCCAGCTCACCACCCCCTCTTGGAAACACCATATATTTT
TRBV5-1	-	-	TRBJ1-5	CASSATVGNQPQHF	TGCGCCAGCAGCGCCACAGTGGGCAATCAGCCCCAGCATTTT
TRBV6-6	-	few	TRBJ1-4	CASIGPWGNEKLFF	TGTGCCAGCATTGGTCCGTGGGGCAATGAAAAACTGTTTTTT
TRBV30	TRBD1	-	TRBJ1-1	CAWSVTGGWTTEAFF	TGTGCCTGGAGTGTAACAGGGGGGTGGACCACTGAAGCTTTCTTT
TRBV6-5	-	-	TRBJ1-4	CAGQGPFDEKLFF	TGTGCCGGACAAGGACCATTCGATGAAAAACTGTTTTTT
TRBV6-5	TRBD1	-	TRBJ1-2	CASRGQGARGYTF	TGTGCCAGCAGAGGACAGGGGGCGCGCGGCTACACCTTC
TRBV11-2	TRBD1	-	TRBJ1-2	CASSWGQGYTF	TGTGCCAGCAGCTGGGGACAGGGCTACACCTTC
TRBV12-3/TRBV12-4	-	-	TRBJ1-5	CASSSTANQPQHF	TGTGCCAGCAGTTCGACAGCTAATCAGCCCCAGCATTTT
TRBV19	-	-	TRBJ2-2	CASSLSETMAGELFF	TGTGCCAGTAGCCTCAGCGAGACGATGGCCGGGGAGCTGTTTTTT
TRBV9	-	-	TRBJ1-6	CASSVEGRSNSPLHF	TGTGCCAGCAGCGTAGAGGGGAGGAGTAATTCACCCCTCCACTTT
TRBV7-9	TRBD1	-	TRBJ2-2	CASSRTGANTGELFF	TGTGCCAGCAGTAGGACAGGGGCTAACACCGGGGAGCTGTTTTTT
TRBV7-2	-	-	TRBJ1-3	CASSSLGGTGNTIYF	TGTGCCAGCAGCTCCTTGGGGGGTACCGGAAACACCATATATTTT
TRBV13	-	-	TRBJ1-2	CASSLGPGQPNYGYTF	TGTGCCAGCAGCTTGGGCCCGGGACAACCTAACTATGGCTACACCTTC